One T cell receptor (beta chain) is described in this entry. The data originate from a study of blood T cell repertoires in COVID-19. Turning to the study itself: PBMCs, B-cell-depleted T cells, or T cells were the source of the cDNA or gDNA that made up the material.

As handled by the study authors: Estimation of nucleated cell counts relied on the amplification of reference gene primers. Assay used: immunoSEQ multiplex PCR; TCRdb lists only in-frame clones, some missing. V, J and clone size derive from that table, while D and trimming were established from the DNA sequence. The table shows about 39,000 clones, with around 85% occurring only once. Sequencing was performed on peripheral blood. This TCR came from a human donor in a cohort sampled during active COVID-19.

Here the CDR3 reads CSASGLAGAYEQFF. The CDR3 DNA reads as TGCAGTGCTAGTGGGCTAGCGGGAGCGTATGAGCAGTTCTTC. The chain links TRBV20-1 to TRBJ2-1; TRBD2 matches at 10 bases. Per germline, CDR1 DFQATT and CDR2 SNEGSKA (reference sequence). The CDR3 length is 14 residues. The V and J ends lost 3 bases and 8 bases, in that order; junction bases with no gene match: 7.